These 21 T cell receptor beta chains share one sample of origin, sequenced in a study of blood T cells in healthy people across ages. The use of a sample-barcoded 5' primer and a J-beta primer mix characterized a second PCR of about 7 to 12 cycles. A single record per CDR3 protein comes from TCRdb applying MiXCR to the 5' RACE reads. This table holds around 620,000 distinct CDR3 sequences, about 26% found once. Specimen: blood. The receptors originated from a woman in her 70s in good health.

This clonotype was recorded once. The V call is TRBV7-8, the J call TRBJ2-7, with 9 bases identical to TRBD1. The CDR3 runs to 14 residues. The V gene end was trimmed by 2 bases and the J gene end by 5 bases; junction bases not matched to a gene: 4. In germline, CDR1 is SGHVS, CDR2 FQNEAQ. CDR3 loop: CASSLTQGADEQYF. The CDR3 bases are TGTGCCAGCAGCTTAACACAGGGGGCCGACGAGCAGTACTTC.

The rearrangement joins TRBV27 to TRBJ2-3, with 13 bases identical to TRBD2. With V trimmed by 5 bases and J by 0 bases, 5 bases remained unmatched. The CDR3 length is 17 residues. The germline V gene has CDR1 MNHEY and CDR2 SMNVEV (reference sequence). The CDR3 is CASSPWTSGRSTDTQYF. The CDR3 coding sequence is TGTGCCAGCAGTCCCTGGACTAGCGGGAGAAGCACAGATACGCAGTATTTT.

The J gene is TRBJ1-4, the V gene TRBV11-3, with 8 bases aligning to TRBD1. Germline CDR1 SGHNT, CDR2 YENEEA. CDR3 length: 13 residues. Unmatched junction bases numbered 1, after V lost 1 base and J lost 9 bases. CDR3 sequence: CASSLGQGQKLFF. DNA for the CDR3: TGTGCCAGCAGCTTAGGACAGGGGCAAAAACTGTTTTTT. The full variable domain, in which reference TRBV11-3 and TRBJ1-4 provide the parts outside the CDR3, is EAGVVQSPRYKIIEKKQPVAFWCNPISGHNTLYWYLQNLGQGPELLIRYENEEAVDDSQLPKDRFSAERLKGVDSTLKIQPAELGDSAVYLCASSLGQGQKLFFGSGTQLSVL.

The rearrangement uses TRBV9 and TRBJ1-4, with 8 positions matching TRBD1. The junction had 2 bases not matched to a gene; V was cut back by 0 bases and J by 7 bases. This CDR3 has 14 amino acids. Germline V gives CDR1 SGDLS, CDR2 YYNGEE. This CDR3 reads CASSVGQGSEKLFF. In DNA form, the CDR3 reads TGTGCCAGCAGCGTAGGACAGGGGAGTGAAAAACTGTTTTTT.

V and J are TRBV4-1 and TRBJ2-5, with 10 bases that match TRBD2. V trimming: 4 bases; J trimming: 0 bases; junction bases outside the gene matches: 8. Germline CDR1 and CDR2: MGHRA and YSYEKL. The CDR3 has 17 amino acids. The CDR3 here is CASSRDSGGLYQETQYF. Here the CDR3 DNA reads TGCGCCAGCAGCCGAGATAGCGGGGGGCTGTACCAAGAGACCCAGTACTTC.

This clonotype has only a few counts. A much more abundant neighbour one base away suggests this may be a read error. This chain's CDR3 is CASSYRGATIEKLFF. CDR3 nucleotides: TGTGCCAGCAGTTATCGAGGGGCGACTATTGAAAAACTGTTTTTT. The V and J genes are TRBV7-2 and TRBJ1-4, with a tentative D call TRBD1 (5 bases). The CDR3 loop spans 15 amino acids. Germline lookup yields CDR1 SGHTA and CDR2 FQGNSA.

The chain links TRBV20-1 to TRBJ2-2; the match to TRBD1 covers 7 bases. This CDR3 spans 12 amino acids. Germline V gene lookup returns CDR1 DFQATT and CDR2 SNEGSKA (reference sequence). V lost 6 bases and J lost 6; bases outside the gene matches: 4. CDR3 amino acids: CSARQGSGELFF. As DNA, the CDR3 is TGCAGTGCGAGACAGGGCTCCGGGGAGCTGTTTTTT.

A note on this clonotype: The junction shows a germline mismatch at one end, possibly a read error. The chain links TRBV4-3 to TRBJ2-5; D is perhaps TRBD1 or TRBD2 (5 bases each). The CDR3 extends over 15 amino acids. CDR1 and CDR2 from the germline V gene are LGHNA and YSLEER. CDR3 bases: TGCGCCAGCAGCCAAGGACAATCCATGGGGGAGACCCAGTGCTTC. Protein: CASSQGQSMGETQCF.

This clonotype showed up just once. V gene TRBV7-3 combines with J gene TRBJ1-1; D gene ambiguous. Germline CDR1 SGHTA, CDR2 FQGTGA. The CDR3 sequence is 13 residues long. Deletions cut 6 bases from V and 8 bases from J, with 16 bases between. This CDR3 reads CASSLGLFTEAFF. The CDR3 nucleotides are TGTGCCAGCAGTCTAGGACTCTTCACCGAAGCTTTCTTT.

This clonotype was seen only a few times. The chain links TRBV12-3 or TRBV12-4 to TRBJ2-3, with 9 bases aligning to TRBD2. The junction had 11 bases not matched to a gene; V was cut back by 8 bases and J by 2 bases. The CDR3 runs to 16 residues. The CDR3 DNA reads TGTGCCAGCGCCCTTGGCGGCGGGGGGGCCACAGATACGCAGTATTTT. This sequence encodes CASALGGGGATDTQYF.

A few counts support this clonotype. The gene calls are TRBV19 and TRBJ1-6; TRBD1 might be the D (6 bases). CDR1 and CDR2 (germline): LNHDA, SQIVND (reference sequence). Trimming removed 4 bases from V and 4 bases from J, with 11 bases in between. CDR3 length: 15 residues. CDR3 amino acids: CASSNQQGYNSPLHF. The DNA of the CDR3 is TGTGCCAGTAGTAACCAACAGGGTTATAATTCACCCCTCCACTTT.

Here the CDR3 DNA reads TGTGCCAGTCGACAAGGGGGGGTGAACACTGAAGCTTTCTTT. Residues: CASRQGGVNTEAFF. This chain joins TRBV19 and TRBJ1-1; tentatively, D is TRBD1 (6 bases). Germline lookup yields CDR1 LNHDA and CDR2 SQIVND (reference sequence). There are 14 residues in the CDR3. Trimming left V 8 bases short and J 0 bases short, with 13 bases between.

V and J are TRBV29-1 and TRBJ2-1; 11 nucleotides agree with TRBD1. The J call may not be correct, given that the DNA end is closer to TRBJ2-7. Germline CDR1 and CDR2: SQVTM and ANQGSEA. This CDR3 is built from 12 residues. This CDR3 is CSVTGQGVEQYF. DNA of the CDR3: TGCAGCGTAACGGGACAGGGGGTCGAGCAGTACTTC.

This chain connects TRBV9 to TRBJ1-1; no firm D call. Germline-derived CDR1 and CDR2 are SGDLS and YYNGEE. CDR3 size: 14 residues. The V gene lost 0 bases and the J gene lost 5 bases, with 11 bases spanning the gap. The CDR3, as DNA: TGTGCCAGCAGCGTAGACCAAGGAGGTACTGAAGCTTTCTTT. Protein product: CASSVDQGGTEAFF.

This clonotype was counted only a few times. DNA for the CDR3: TGTGCCAGCAGTTACGGGACAGTCCATGATGGCTACACCTTC. Translating it yields CASSYGTVHDGYTF. This chain connects TRBV6-2 or TRBV6-3 to TRBJ1-2; 7 bases agree with TRBD1. Per germline, CDR1 MNHEY and CDR2 SVGEGT. The CDR3 is made up of 14 amino acids. V shed 2 bases and J 6 bases; nucleotides not matched to a gene: 6.

This clonotype was picked up a small number of times. The V call is TRBV18, the J call TRBJ2-7; possibly TRBD1 for D (6 bases). CDR3 length equals 14 residues. Looked up from germline, CDR1 is KGHSH and CDR2 is LQKENI. Trimming took off 2 bases at V and 1 base at J, with 9 bases between the two ends. In DNA, the CDR3 is TGTGCCAGCTCACCATTGGACAGTTCCTACGAGCAGTACTTC. Amino acids: CASSPLDSSYEQYF.

V gene TRBV6-6 combines with J gene TRBJ2-5; 8 bases line up with TRBD2. The CDR3 spans 15 residues. After removal of 1 base from V and 5 bases from J, the junction contained 6 bases not matched to a gene. The germline V gene has CDR1 MNHNY and CDR2 SVGAGI (reference sequence). The CDR3 here is CASSYLAGTMETQYF. As DNA, the CDR3 is TGTGCCAGCAGTTACTTAGCGGGGACCATGGAGACCCAGTACTTC.

V usage is TRBV7-2 and J usage is TRBJ1-2, with D possibly TRBD1 on 5 matching bases. The CDR3 runs 15 residues. V was pared by 5 bases and J by 0 bases, with 13 bases between. Looked up from germline, CDR1 is SGHTA and CDR2 is FQGNSA. CDR3: CASSPQRGSNYGYTF. CDR3 bases: TGTGCCAGCAGCCCGCAGAGGGGTTCTAACTATGGCTACACCTTC.

V usage is TRBV5-6 and J usage is TRBJ2-4, with 7 bases that match TRBD2. Germline V gene sequence: CDR1 SGHDT, CDR2 YYEEEE. The V segment lost 4 bases and the J segment 7 bases; nucleotides outside the gene matches: 5. The CDR3 loop spans 13 amino acids. The CDR3 is CASSVSGRNIQYF. Here the CDR3 DNA reads TGTGCCAGCAGCGTATCCGGGAGGAACATTCAGTACTTC.

This clonotype came up a few times. The rearrangement joins TRBV4-3 to TRBJ2-5, with D perhaps being TRBD1 or TRBD2 (6 bases each). The J call is in doubt because the DNA end fits TRBJ2-1 better. This CDR3 region has 17 residues. Per the germline V gene, CDR1 is LGHNA and CDR2 is YSLEER. The CDR3 sequence is CASRKSRAGTTHNEQFF. The CDR3 DNA reads as TGCGCCAGCAGAAAAAGCAGGGCGGGGACAACCCACAATGAGCAGTTCTTC.

This clonotype was recorded a few times. The rearrangement joins TRBV7-3 to TRBJ2-7; 10 bases map to TRBD2. CDR1 is SGHTA and CDR2 is FQGTGA in the germline V gene. The CDR3 is 15 residues long. V was pared by 3 bases and J by 4 bases, with 6 bases of the junction left unmatched. The CDR3 DNA reads TGTGCCAGCAGCTTCTTAGCGGGGGGATCGTACGAGCAGTACTTC. Its protein product is CASSFLAGGSYEQYF. Complete variable domain (other parts from reference TRBV7-3 and TRBJ2-7): GAGVSQTPSNKVTEKGKYVELRCDPISGHTALYWYRQSLGQGPEFLIYFQGTGAADDSGLPNDRFFAVRPEGSVSTLKIQRTERGDSAVYLCASSFLAGGSYEQYFGPGTRLTVT.